One T cell receptor beta chain is described in this entry. Its target is unknown. CDR1 is MNHEY and CDR2 is SMNVEV in the germline V gene (reference sequence). The CDR3 covers 13 residues. Unmatched junction bases numbered 7, after V lost 7 bases and J lost 5 bases. This sample is drawn from a study of T cell repertoires in ileal Crohn's disease. Study-level results: Compared with non-smokers, active smokers at surgery showed more clonal expansions.

Profiling relied on immunoSEQ multiplex PCR, and the TCRdb table lists in-frame clones only, not all of them. The sample holds 10,000 to 15,000 clones, around 80% seen once. Adults with ileal or ileocolonic Crohn's disease and an indication for resection were eligible. Sequenced material: ileal tissue. The rearrangement uses TRBV27 and TRBJ2-5; 7 bases align to TRBD2. The TCR sequence derives from an adult with Crohn's disease. CDR3: CASTGLGEETQYF. In nucleotides, the CDR3 is TGTGCCAGCACCGGACTAGGCGAGGAGACCCAGTACTTC.